This TCR beta chain is from a study of T cells in Graves' hyperthyroidism and ophthalmopathy. The source material, RNA transcripts, was used to amplify TCR beta CDR3 regions. In the first-round RT-PCR of the TCR CDR3, the HTBI primer set was used. MiXCR, applied by TCRdb to the multiplex PCR reads, yields one record per CDR3 protein. Of about 760,000 distinct CDR3 sequences in the sample, roughly a third were seen once. V dropped 5 bases and J dropped 0; count of bases not matched to a gene: 5. This CDR3 has 18 residues. The rearrangement links TRBV12-3 or TRBV12-4 to TRBJ2-2; 14 positions match TRBD2. Sequencing was carried out using blood. The source is a woman aged 40 to 49 with Graves' hyperthyroidism. CDR3 region: CASSIRLAGGPNTGELFF. The CDR3, as DNA: TGTGCCAGCAGTATTCGACTAGCGGGAGGGCCGAACACCGGGGAGCTGTTTTTT.